This TCR beta chain was captured by sequencing in a study of cytotoxic CD8 clonotypes in ibrutinib-treated CLL. Study results and caveats: While tracking circulating CD8+ T-cell counts, baseline clonality exceeded that of age-matched healthy donors. Elevated clonality accompanied ibrutinib response, with a return toward baseline values at progression. Public clonotypes (which were uncommon) either contracted or remained stable on treatment.

On this clone itself: Its matching antigen is unknown.

Method: immunoSEQ multiplex PCR; TCRdb's copy keeps in-frame clones and lacks some. The sample yields around 140,000 clones, approximately 85% seen once. The germline CDR1 and CDR2 sequences are MNHNS and SASEGT. Unmatched junction bases numbered 3, after V lost 3 bases and J lost 2 bases. This CDR3 has 15 amino acids. Sequencing was performed on PBMCs, taken after 24 months of ibrutinib treatment. The chain combines TRBV6-1 with TRBJ2-1, with 8 bases matching TRBD1. The TCR sequence derives from a human donor with chronic lymphocytic leukemia. CDR3 sequence: CASSDAGGPYNEQFF. The DNA of the CDR3 is TGTGCCAGCAGTGACGCAGGGGGCCCCTACAATGAGCAGTTCTTC.